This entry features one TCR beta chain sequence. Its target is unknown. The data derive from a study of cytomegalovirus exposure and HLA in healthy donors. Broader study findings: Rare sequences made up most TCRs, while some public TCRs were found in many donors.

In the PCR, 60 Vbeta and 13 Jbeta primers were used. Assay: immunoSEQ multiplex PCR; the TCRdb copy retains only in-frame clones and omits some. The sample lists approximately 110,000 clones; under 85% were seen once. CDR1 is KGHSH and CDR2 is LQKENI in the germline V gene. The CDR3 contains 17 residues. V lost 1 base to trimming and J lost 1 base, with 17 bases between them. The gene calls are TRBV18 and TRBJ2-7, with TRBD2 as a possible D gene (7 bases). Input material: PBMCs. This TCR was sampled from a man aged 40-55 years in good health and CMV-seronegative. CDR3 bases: TGTGCCAGCTCACCACTTCATGAGGGGGGGCCTTCCTACGAGCAGTACTTC. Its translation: CASSPLHEGGPSYEQYF.